Below, one TCR beta chain is given with its context. Germline values: CDR1 ENHRY, CDR2 SYGVKD. CDR3 length equals 13 residues. Trimming shortened V by 4 bases and J by 2 bases, and 7 bases separated the two germline ends. The repertoire was sequenced with immunoSEQ multiplex PCR; TCRdb's copy has only in-frame clones and lacks some. The data hold roughly 64,000 clones, with over 60% observed a single time. This specimen comes from a study of blood T cell repertoires in COVID-19. The chain combines TRBV10-3 with TRBJ2-3; D might be TRBD1 (6 bases). Sequences were obtained from peripheral blood. The sequence derives from a human donor in a cohort sampled during active COVID-19. The CDR3 nucleotides read TGTGCCATCAGTGCAGGGGTCACAGATACGCAGTATTTT. Translated, it gives CAISAGVTDTQYF.